These T cell receptor beta chains were read from a single sample in a study of regulatory T cells in long-lasting Graves disease. A single record per CDR3 protein comes from TCRdb applying MiXCR to the multiplex PCR reads. The sample yields fewer than 350,000 distinct CDR3 sequences, 18% seen once. This specimen was peripheral blood mononuclear cells (PBMCs), taken at new diagnosis, from a patient treated with antithyroid drugs. These TCRs come from a female donor with Graves disease. The CDR3 runs from the conserved cysteine through the conserved F or W. The D gene is left open where the match is weak. Clone sizes are given selectively: once, few, many, or a class where the clone is expanded.

d_gene: TRBD2
abundance: many
v_gene: TRBV18
j_gene: TRBJ2-3
CDR3nt: TGTGCCAGCTCACCGAGCGGGGTCACAGATACGCAGTATTTT
CDR3aa: CASSPSGVTDTQYF

d_gene: NA
abundance: many
v_gene: TRBV7-8
j_gene: TRBJ1-4
CDR3nt: TGTGCCAGCAGCTTAGCGCAGGGTCCTAATGAAAAACTGTTTTTT
CDR3aa: CASSLAQGPNEKLFF

d_gene: NA
abundance: few
v_gene: TRBV7-9
j_gene: TRBJ1-2
CDR3nt: TGTGCCAGCAGCTTAGAGATTGGCACCTATGGCTACACCTTC
CDR3aa: CASSLEIGTYGYTF

d_gene: NA
abundance: many
v_gene: TRBV24-1
j_gene: TRBJ1-1
CDR3nt: TGCGCCAGCAGTGGAGGGGTAAACACTGAAGCTTTCTTT
CDR3aa: CASSGGVNTEAFF

d_gene: NA
abundance: many
v_gene: TRBV11-2
j_gene: TRBJ2-7
CDR3nt: TGTGCCAGCAGCTCACCCAGGTTATCCGAGCAGTACTTC
CDR3aa: CASSSPRLSEQYF

d_gene: TRBD1
abundance: NA
v_gene: TRBV3-1
j_gene: TRBJ1-4
CDR3nt: TGTACCAGCAGCCAAGAAGGGGGCGTTGAAAAACTGTTTTTT
CDR3aa: CTSSQEGGVEKLFF

d_gene: TRBD1
abundance: many
v_gene: TRBV19
j_gene: TRBJ2-7
CDR3nt: TGTGCCAGTAGTATAGTAACAGGGGGAATTGGCGAGCAGTACTTC
CDR3aa: CASSIVTGGIGEQYF

d_gene: TRBD2
abundance: many
v_gene: TRBV5-1
j_gene: TRBJ2-1
CDR3nt: TGTGCCAGCAGAGGACTAGCTTACAATGAGCAGTTCTTC
CDR3aa: CASRGLAYNEQFF

d_gene: TRBD1
abundance: many
v_gene: TRBV12-3/TRBV12-4
j_gene: TRBJ1-2
CDR3nt: TGTGCCAGCAGCCTGGACAGGGTTCGTGGCTACACCTTC
CDR3aa: CASSLDRVRGYTF

d_gene: TRBD2
abundance: many
v_gene: TRBV7-9
j_gene: TRBJ2-7
CDR3nt: TGTGCCAGCAGCTCTGGACTAGCCCCCCTAGGCGAGCAGTACTTC
CDR3aa: CASSSGLAPLGEQYF

d_gene: NA
abundance: NA
v_gene: TRBV30
j_gene: TRBJ1-1
CDR3nt: TGTGCCTGGAGTGTTCAGGGGCAGCCTGAAGCTTTCTTT
CDR3aa: CAWSVQGQPEAFF

d_gene: TRBD2
abundance: NA
v_gene: TRBV20-1
j_gene: TRBJ2-2
CDR3nt: TGCAGTGCTAGAAGTAGCGGGAGCGGGGCGTCGCACACCGGGGAGCTGTTTTTT
CDR3aa: CSARSSGSGASHTGELFF

d_gene: NA
abundance: NA
v_gene: TRBV6-1
j_gene: TRBJ1-5
CDR3nt: TGTGCCAGCAGTAGGGGCAGTTTACAGCCCCAGCATTTT
CDR3aa: CASSRGSLQPQHF

d_gene: TRBD2
abundance: many
v_gene: TRBV19
j_gene: TRBJ2-7
CDR3nt: TGTGCCAGTAGTGGGACTAGCGGGAGCCCGAAGTACTTC
CDR3aa: CASSGTSGSPKYF

d_gene: TRBD1
abundance: NA
v_gene: TRBV4-1
j_gene: TRBJ2-7
CDR3nt: TGCGCCAGCAGCCTCGAGAGGGGGACAGGGTCCCACGAGCAGTACTTC
CDR3aa: CASSLERGTGSHEQYF

d_gene: TRBD1
abundance: few
v_gene: TRBV9
j_gene: TRBJ1-1
CDR3nt: TGTGCCAGCAGCGGTTATCAGGGGACAGCGAACACTGAAGCTTTCTTT
CDR3aa: CASSGYQGTANTEAFF

d_gene: NA
abundance: NA
v_gene: TRBV12-3/TRBV12-4
j_gene: TRBJ2-5
CDR3nt: TGTGCCAGCAGTTTTCAGTCCAGGAACCAAGAGACCCAGTACTTC
CDR3aa: CASSFQSRNQETQYF

d_gene: TRBD2
abundance: NA
v_gene: TRBV5-1
j_gene: TRBJ2-7
CDR3nt: TGCGCCAGCAGCTTGAATCTAGCGGGAGGAACCGCCGAGCAGTACTTC
CDR3aa: CASSLNLAGGTAEQYF

d_gene: TRBD2
abundance: many
v_gene: TRBV28
j_gene: TRBJ2-1
CDR3nt: TGTGCCAGCAGTTCCTATCCTAGCGGGAGTTCCCATAGTGAGCAGTTCTTC
CDR3aa: CASSSYPSGSSHSEQFF

d_gene: TRBD2
abundance: NA
v_gene: TRBV6-1
j_gene: TRBJ2-7
CDR3nt: TGTGCCAGCAGTGAACTAGCGGGAGGGCTGGGGGAGCAGTACTTC
CDR3aa: CASSELAGGLGEQYF

d_gene: NA
abundance: many
v_gene: TRBV27
j_gene: TRBJ2-1
CDR3nt: TGTGCCAGCAGTTCTAGCGATTCCTACAATGAGCAGTTCTTC
CDR3aa: CASSSSDSYNEQFF

d_gene: TRBD2
abundance: many
v_gene: TRBV20-1
j_gene: TRBJ2-2
CDR3nt: TGCAGTGCTAGAGATTACGGGAGGGCAGGCGGGGAGCTGTTTTTT
CDR3aa: CSARDYGRAGGELFF

d_gene: TRBD1
abundance: many
v_gene: TRBV10-2
j_gene: TRBJ1-1
CDR3nt: TGCGCCAGCAGTGACCAGGGGGTAACTGAAGCTTTCTTT
CDR3aa: CASSDQGVTEAFF

d_gene: TRBD1
abundance: many
v_gene: TRBV11-2
j_gene: TRBJ1-1
CDR3nt: TGTGCCAGCAGCTCGACAGGGGCCCTGAACACTGAAGCTTTCTTT
CDR3aa: CASSSTGALNTEAFF

d_gene: TRBD1
abundance: NA
v_gene: TRBV7-6
j_gene: TRBJ1-1
CDR3nt: TGTGCCAGCAGCTTAGATAGGGACAGGACGTACACTGAAGCTTTCTTT
CDR3aa: CASSLDRDRTYTEAFF

d_gene: NA
abundance: few
v_gene: TRBV5-1
j_gene: TRBJ2-7
CDR3nt: TGCGCCAGCGCCGGGCGGGACCCTGCCTACGAGCAGTACTTC
CDR3aa: CASAGRDPAYEQYF

d_gene: NA
abundance: many
v_gene: TRBV7-8
j_gene: TRBJ2-1
CDR3nt: TGTGCCAGCAGCAATCCTCCTAGGGAGAGGGAGCAGTTCTTC
CDR3aa: CASSNPPREREQFF

d_gene: NA
abundance: few
v_gene: TRBV27
j_gene: TRBJ1-1
CDR3nt: TGTGCCAGCAGTCGCCTCCCGGGCGAAGCTTTCTTT
CDR3aa: CASSRLPGEAFF

d_gene: TRBD1
abundance: many
v_gene: TRBV11-2
j_gene: TRBJ1-5
CDR3nt: TGTGCCAGCAGCGGGGGACAGGGTAGCAATCAGCCCCAGCATTTT
CDR3aa: CASSGGQGSNQPQHF

d_gene: TRBD1
abundance: NA
v_gene: TRBV2
j_gene: TRBJ2-4
CDR3nt: TGTGCCAGCAGCATGGACAGGGGAACCAAAAACATTCAGTACTTC
CDR3aa: CASSMDRGTKNIQYF

d_gene: TRBD2
abundance: many
v_gene: TRBV28
j_gene: TRBJ2-7
CDR3nt: TGTGCCAGCAGTTCCCCCCCGGGGACTAGGGGCTACGAGCAGTACTTC
CDR3aa: CASSSPPGTRGYEQYF

d_gene: NA
abundance: many
v_gene: TRBV20-1
j_gene: TRBJ2-7
CDR3nt: TGCAGTGCTAGACGACTTTCGGAGCGGGTTGGCTACGAGCAGTACTTC
CDR3aa: CSARRLSERVGYEQYF

d_gene: NA
abundance: many
v_gene: TRBV19
j_gene: TRBJ2-7
CDR3nt: TGTGCCAGTAGTATAGCGGGAGCCTACGAGCAGTACTTC
CDR3aa: CASSIAGAYEQYF

d_gene: NA
abundance: few
v_gene: TRBV2
j_gene: TRBJ2-1
CDR3nt: TGTGCCAGCAAAGCGCGGCTTTACAATGAGCAGTTCTTC
CDR3aa: CASKARLYNEQFF

d_gene: NA
abundance: many
v_gene: TRBV9
j_gene: TRBJ2-5
CDR3nt: TGTGCCAGCAGCGTAGGGGGTGGAGAGACCCAGTACTTC
CDR3aa: CASSVGGGETQYF

d_gene: NA
abundance: many
v_gene: TRBV28
j_gene: TRBJ2-7
CDR3nt: TGTGCCAGCAGTTTCGGGACGGTCTCCTACGAGCAGTACTTC
CDR3aa: CASSFGTVSYEQYF

d_gene: TRBD2
abundance: many
v_gene: TRBV19
j_gene: TRBJ2-2
CDR3nt: TGTGCCAGTAGGGGACTAGCGGGAGCGACCGGGGAGCTGTTTTTT
CDR3aa: CASRGLAGATGELFF

d_gene: NA
abundance: NA
v_gene: TRBV10-2
j_gene: TRBJ1-5
CDR3nt: TGCGCCAGCAGCACTCAGGGTAATCAGCCCCAGCATTTT
CDR3aa: CASSTQGNQPQHF

d_gene: NA
abundance: many
v_gene: TRBV12-3/TRBV12-4
j_gene: TRBJ2-7
CDR3nt: TGTGCCAGCAGTTTACGAGGCCAGGCGAGCTACGAGCAGTACTTC
CDR3aa: CASSLRGQASYEQYF

d_gene: TRBD1
abundance: many
v_gene: TRBV7-9
j_gene: TRBJ1-6
CDR3nt: TGTGCCAGCAGCTCGGGACAGGTCCTTAATTCACCCCTCCACTTT
CDR3aa: CASSSGQVLNSPLHF

d_gene: NA
abundance: NA
v_gene: TRBV7-9
j_gene: TRBJ2-1
CDR3nt: TGTGCCAGCGCAAAGGGATACAATGAGCAGTTCTTC
CDR3aa: CASAKGYNEQFF

d_gene: TRBD2
abundance: NA
v_gene: TRBV30
j_gene: TRBJ2-1
CDR3nt: TGTGCCTGGTCTAGCGGGAGTACCTACAATGAGCAGTTCTTC
CDR3aa: CAWSSGSTYNEQFF

d_gene: NA
abundance: NA
v_gene: TRBV28
j_gene: TRBJ1-6
CDR3nt: TGTGCCAGCAGTGATGACAGGTCTTATAATTCACCCCTCCACTTT
CDR3aa: CASSDDRSYNSPLHF

d_gene: NA
abundance: NA
v_gene: TRBV5-4
j_gene: TRBJ2-4
CDR3nt: TGTGCCAGCAGCCCCGGGACGGAGATAGCCAAAAACATTCAGTACTTC
CDR3aa: CASSPGTEIAKNIQYF

d_gene: NA
abundance: few
v_gene: TRBV29-1
j_gene: TRBJ2-5
CDR3nt: TGCAGCGTTGAAGATCACTACCAAGAGACCCAGTACTTC
CDR3aa: CSVEDHYQETQYF

d_gene: TRBD2
abundance: many
v_gene: TRBV5-6
j_gene: TRBJ2-7
CDR3nt: TGTGCCAGCAGCTTGGGACTAGCGGAACGCTACGAGCAGTACTTC
CDR3aa: CASSLGLAERYEQYF

d_gene: NA
abundance: many
v_gene: TRBV5-1
j_gene: TRBJ2-3
CDR3nt: TGCGCCAGCAAACGGACCTACACAGATACGCAGTATTTT
CDR3aa: CASKRTYTDTQYF

d_gene: TRBD1
abundance: many
v_gene: TRBV24-1
j_gene: TRBJ2-3
CDR3nt: TGTGCCACCAGTGACGCCGGGACAGGCACTAGCACAGATACGCAGTATTTT
CDR3aa: CATSDAGTGTSTDTQYF

d_gene: NA
abundance: many
v_gene: TRBV18
j_gene: TRBJ2-1
CDR3nt: TGTGCCAGCTCACCCCGGGGGGACATCAACAATGAGCAGTTCTTC
CDR3aa: CASSPRGDINNEQFF

d_gene: TRBD2
abundance: many
v_gene: TRBV28
j_gene: TRBJ2-1
CDR3nt: TGTGCCAGCAGAAAGGGACTAGCGGGGGGCAATGAGCAGTTCTTC
CDR3aa: CASRKGLAGGNEQFF

d_gene: NA
abundance: few
v_gene: TRBV6-2/TRBV6-3
j_gene: TRBJ1-3
CDR3nt: TGTGCCAGCAGTTACTCGGGGGCGAGCTCTGGAAACACCATATATTTT
CDR3aa: CASSYSGASSGNTIYF

d_gene: TRBD2
abundance: many
v_gene: TRBV20-1
j_gene: TRBJ2-7
CDR3nt: TGCAGTGCTACCTATCTTCTAGCGGGAGGGCCGGCGGCCTACGAGCAGTACTTC
CDR3aa: CSATYLLAGGPAAYEQYF

d_gene: NA
abundance: many
v_gene: TRBV12-3/TRBV12-4
j_gene: TRBJ2-4
CDR3nt: TGTGCCAGCAGTCCCCAGGGGCCCTTAGCCAAAAACATTCAGTACTTC
CDR3aa: CASSPQGPLAKNIQYF

d_gene: TRBD1
abundance: NA
v_gene: TRBV3-1
j_gene: TRBJ2-1
CDR3nt: TGTGCCAGCAGCCAAGGACAGGGGGCCTCCTACAATGAGCAGTTCTTC
CDR3aa: CASSQGQGASYNEQFF